The clone carrying this T cell receptor (beta chain) was seen ten or more times. The antigen remains unidentified. TCRdb reprocessed the 5' RACE reads via MiXCR and lists one record per CDR3 protein. The table includes 200,000 or so distinct CDR3 sequences, over 10% detected once. This specimen belongs to a study of CD8 T cells in ankylosing spondylitis. Study-wide results and caveats: In synovial fluid and blood from reactive arthritis, some motif variants were previously reported.

The germline V and J ends were trimmed by 0 bases and 5 bases, with 9 bases remaining between them. This CDR3 spans 14 amino acids. Germline V lookup: CDR1 SGHRS, CDR2 YFSETQ. The rearrangement joins TRBV5-1 to TRBJ2-1; D is unresolved. The specimen sequenced was blood, either unsorted or a sorted T cell fraction (not recorded which). This sequence originates from a female donor with ankylosing spondylitis or in good health (not recorded which). The CDR3 reads CASSLGLSDNEQFF. In nucleotides, the CDR3 is TGCGCCAGCAGCTTGGGACTTTCTGACAATGAGCAGTTCTTC.